The 4 T cell receptor beta chains below come from one sample, sequenced in a study of identical twins. TCRdb re-derived calls from the 5' RACE reads in MiXCR, one entry per CDR3 protein. The data show hundreds of thousands of distinct CDR3 sequences, with approximately 6% seen just once and around 2% held by the top ten. Sequencing input: naive T cells sorted from blood. These receptors came from a man between 18 and 35 years old in good health.

The rearrangement joins TRBV6-5 to TRBJ2-7, with D tentatively TRBD2 (6 bases). This CDR3 comprises 15 residues. In germline, CDR1 is MNHEY, CDR2 SVGAGI. Trimming removed 0 bases at V and 3 bases at J, with 12 bases between. The CDR3 DNA is TGTGCCAGCAGTTACTCCCGGGACTCCCTCTACGAGCAGTACGTC. Translation gives CASSYSRDSLYEQYV.

This clonotype was seen ten or more times. The V call is TRBV7-6, the J call TRBJ2-4; 7 nucleotides line up with TRBD2. The CDR3 runs to 16 residues. The ends lost 6 bases at V and 7 bases at J; junction bases unmatched: 15. The germline V gene encodes CDR1 SGHVS and CDR2 FNYEAQ. The CDR3: CASSPGNGGGENIQYF. The CDR3 DNA is TGTGCCAGCAGTCCCGGAAATGGGGGAGGGGAGAACATTCAGTACTTC.

This clonotype was observed at least ten times. The chain employs TRBV5-1 and TRBJ1-2, with TRBD1 identical over 11 bases. This CDR3 region has 13 residues. In germline, CDR1 is SGHRS, CDR2 YFSETQ. J was trimmed by 7 bases and V by 2 bases; bases with no gene match: 1. The CDR3 loop reads CASSFGTGGGYTF. The CDR3 DNA is TGCGCCAGCAGCTTCGGGACAGGGGGTGGCTACACCTTC.

This sequence joins TRBV7-3 and TRBJ2-1, with D perhaps TRBD1 (6 bases). Germline CDR1 reads SGHTA; CDR2 reads FQGTGA. V lost 1 base and J lost 2, with 9 bases in between. This CDR3 spans 15 amino acids. The CDR3: CASSLIGGPYNEQFF. DNA of the CDR3: TGTGCCAGCAGCTTAATAGGGGGACCCTACAATGAGCAGTTCTTC.